The T cell receptor beta chain described here comes from a study of tumor T cells in aggressive B-cell lymphoma. The table came from immunoSEQ multiplex PCR; TCRdb's copy has only in-frame clones and leaves some out. Of 5,400 or so clones listed, approximately 86% were seen once; the top ten hold less than 3.5%. With 2 bases removed from V and 3 bases from J, the gap between germline ends came to 3 bases. Germline lookup yields CDR1 DFQATT and CDR2 SNEGSKA (reference sequence). This CDR3 is 11 amino acids long. The V and J genes are TRBV20-1 and TRBJ2-3; D is unresolved. Material: tumor tissue. The receptor's source is an adult with diffuse large B cell lymphoma. CDR3 sequence (DNA): TGCAGTGCTAGACTGACAGATACGCAGTATTTT. The encoded protein is CSARLTDTQYF.